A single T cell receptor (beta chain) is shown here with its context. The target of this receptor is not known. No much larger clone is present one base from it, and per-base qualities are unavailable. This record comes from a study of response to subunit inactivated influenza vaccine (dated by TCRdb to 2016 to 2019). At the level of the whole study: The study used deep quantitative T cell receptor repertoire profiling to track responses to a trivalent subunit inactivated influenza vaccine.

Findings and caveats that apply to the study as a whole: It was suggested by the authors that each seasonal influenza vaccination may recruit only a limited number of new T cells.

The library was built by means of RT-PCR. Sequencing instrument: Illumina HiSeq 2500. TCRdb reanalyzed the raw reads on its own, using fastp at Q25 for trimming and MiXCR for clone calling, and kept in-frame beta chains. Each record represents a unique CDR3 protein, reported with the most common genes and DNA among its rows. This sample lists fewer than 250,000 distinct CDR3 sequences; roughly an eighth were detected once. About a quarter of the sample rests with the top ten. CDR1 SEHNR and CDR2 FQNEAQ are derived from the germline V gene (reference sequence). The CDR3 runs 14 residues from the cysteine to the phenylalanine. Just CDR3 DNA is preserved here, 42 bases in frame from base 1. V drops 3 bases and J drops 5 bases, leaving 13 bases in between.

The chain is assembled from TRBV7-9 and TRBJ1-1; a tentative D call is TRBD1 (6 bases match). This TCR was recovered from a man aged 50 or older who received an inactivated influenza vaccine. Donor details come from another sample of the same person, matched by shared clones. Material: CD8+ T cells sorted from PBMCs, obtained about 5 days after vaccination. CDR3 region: CASSLVYRDTEAFF. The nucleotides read TGTGCCAGCAGCTTGGTATACAGGGATACTGAAGCTTTCTTT.